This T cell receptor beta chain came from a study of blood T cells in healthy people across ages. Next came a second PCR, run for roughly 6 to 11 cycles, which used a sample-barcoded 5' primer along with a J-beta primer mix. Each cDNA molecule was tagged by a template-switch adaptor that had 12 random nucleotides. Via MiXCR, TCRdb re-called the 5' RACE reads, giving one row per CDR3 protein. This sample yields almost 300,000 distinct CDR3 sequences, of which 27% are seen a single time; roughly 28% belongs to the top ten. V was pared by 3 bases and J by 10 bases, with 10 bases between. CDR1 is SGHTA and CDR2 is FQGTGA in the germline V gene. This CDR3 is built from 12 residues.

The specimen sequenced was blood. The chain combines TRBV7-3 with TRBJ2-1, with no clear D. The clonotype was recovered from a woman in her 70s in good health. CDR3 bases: TGTGCCAGCAGCTTCCTTTCGGGCGAGCAGTTCTTC. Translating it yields CASSFLSGEQFF.